This T cell receptor (beta chain) was identified during a study of blood T cell repertoires in COVID-19. Study context: The samples span acute and convalescent COVID-19 from the United States, Italy and Spain. PBMCs, B-cell-depleted T cells, or T cells were the source of the cDNA or gDNA that made up the material.

In the original processing: Estimated nucleated cell counts came from reference gene primer amplification. Clones were read by immunoSEQ multiplex PCR, and TCRdb kept only the in-frame ones, dropping some. V, J and clone size were drawn from that table, and D and trimming were deduced from the DNA. This table has 300,000 to 400,000 clones, approximately 88% appearing once. The origin of this receptor is a woman in her fifties or sixties with active or convalescent COVID-19. The sequencing input was peripheral blood.

The CDR3 is CAWSRDRTSTGNTIYF. The CDR3 region has the DNA TGTGCCTGGAGTAGGGACAGGACCTCAACTGGAAACACCATATATTTT. The chain combines TRBV30 with TRBJ1-3, with TRBD1 identical over 8 bases. The CDR3 has 16 residues. Per the germline V gene, CDR1 is GTSNPN and CDR2 is SVGIG (reference sequence). Germline trimming cut 2 bases from V and 2 bases from J; bases unmatched to any gene: 8.